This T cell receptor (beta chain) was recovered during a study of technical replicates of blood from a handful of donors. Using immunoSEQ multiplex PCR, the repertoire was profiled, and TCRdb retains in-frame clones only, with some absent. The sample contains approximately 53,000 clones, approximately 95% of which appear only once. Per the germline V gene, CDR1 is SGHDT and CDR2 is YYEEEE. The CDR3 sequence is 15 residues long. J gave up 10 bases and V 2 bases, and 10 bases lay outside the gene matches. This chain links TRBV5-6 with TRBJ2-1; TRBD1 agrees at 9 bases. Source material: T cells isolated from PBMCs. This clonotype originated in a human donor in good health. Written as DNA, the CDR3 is TGTGCCAGCAGCTTTGGGACAGGGACTCTTGGGGAGCAGTTCTTC. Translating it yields CASSFGTGTLGEQFF. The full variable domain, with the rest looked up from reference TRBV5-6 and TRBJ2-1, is DAGVTQSPTHLIKTRGQQVTLRCSPKSGHDTVSWYQQALGQGPQFIFQYYEEEERQRGNFPDRFSGHQFPNYSSELNVNALLLGDSALYLCASSFGTGTLGEQFFGPGTRLTVL.